These T cell receptor beta chains were read from a single sample in a study of T cell repertoires in cytomegalovirus infection. TCRdb analysed the reads with MiXCR anew, one entry per CDR3 protein. Here the sample spans 310,000 or so distinct CDR3 sequences, roughly a tenth being singletons. Material for sequencing was PBMCs. The source of these receptors is a human donor in good health (CMV status not recorded). Some clones in this sample may be carry-over from other donors' samples. CDR3s include the opening cysteine and the closing phenylalanine or tryptophan. The order of the fields is D gene, V gene, J gene, clone size, CDR3 protein, CDR3 DNA. The D gene is left open where the match is weak. Clone size is given for some rows only: seen once, a few or many times, or a class if the clone is expanded.

d_gene: TRBD2
v_gene: TRBV4-3
j_gene: TRBJ2-1
abundance: .
CDR3aa: CASSQDVGAGGHYNEQFF
CDR3nt: TGCGCCAGCAGCCAAGATGTCGGAGCGGGGGGACATTACAATGAGCAGTTCTTC

d_gene: .
v_gene: TRBV12-3/TRBV12-4
j_gene: TRBJ2-1
abundance: .
CDR3aa: CASSSRLGGGYNEQFF
CDR3nt: TGTGCCAGCAGTTCCCGTCTCGGAGGAGGCTACAATGAGCAGTTCTTC

d_gene: .
v_gene: TRBV5-1
j_gene: TRBJ2-6
abundance: few
CDR3aa: CASSLAGGPGANVLTF
CDR3nt: TGCGCCAGCAGCTTGGCCGGGGGGCCTGGGGCCAACGTCCTGACTTTC

d_gene: .
v_gene: TRBV20-1
j_gene: TRBJ2-3
abundance: many
CDR3aa: CSASRKTTGDTQYF
CDR3nt: TGCAGTGCTAGTAGGAAGACGACGGGAGATACGCAGTATTTT

d_gene: .
v_gene: TRBV2
j_gene: TRBJ2-5
abundance: .
CDR3aa: CASSEAARGGTQYF
CDR3nt: TGTGCCAGCAGTGAAGCCGCTAGGGGTGGGACCCAGTACTTC

d_gene: .
v_gene: TRBV7-2
j_gene: TRBJ2-5
abundance: many
CDR3aa: CASSFLGRIQETQYF
CDR3nt: TGTGCCAGCAGCTTCCTGGGACGGATCCAAGAGACCCAGTACTTC

d_gene: TRBD1
v_gene: TRBV4-1
j_gene: TRBJ1-1
abundance: many
CDR3aa: CASSLWTGGETEAFF
CDR3nt: TGCGCCAGCAGCCTTTGGACAGGGGGGGAAACTGAAGCTTTCTTT

d_gene: .
v_gene: TRBV7-2
j_gene: TRBJ1-1
abundance: many
CDR3aa: CASSSSQGQNTEAFF
CDR3nt: TGTGCCAGCAGCAGTTCCCAGGGCCAGAACACTGAAGCTTTCTTT

d_gene: .
v_gene: TRBV5-1
j_gene: TRBJ1-4
abundance: .
CDR3aa: CASSLVEPATNEKLFF
CDR3nt: TGCGCCAGCAGCTTGGTTGAACCCGCAACTAATGAAAAACTGTTTTTT

d_gene: .
v_gene: TRBV15
j_gene: TRBJ1-1
abundance: .
CDR3aa: CATSRGGGTGNTEAFF
CDR3nt: TGTGCCACCAGCAGAGGAGGAGGGACGGGGAACACTGAAGCTTTCTTT

d_gene: .
v_gene: TRBV10-3
j_gene: TRBJ1-2
abundance: many
CDR3aa: CAAMPGVQRLNYGYTF
CDR3nt: TGTGCCGCCATGCCCGGGGTCCAACGGCTTAACTATGGCTACACCTTC

d_gene: .
v_gene: TRBV29-1
j_gene: TRBJ1-1
abundance: once
CDR3aa: CSVVGNTEAFF
CDR3nt: TGCAGCGTGGTAGGGAACACTGAAGCTTTCTTT

d_gene: .
v_gene: TRBV27
j_gene: TRBJ1-2
abundance: .
CDR3aa: CASSLKGSYGYTF
CDR3nt: TGTGCCAGCAGTTTAAAGGGGTCTTATGGCTACACCTTC

d_gene: .
v_gene: TRBV20-1
j_gene: TRBJ1-5
abundance: few
CDR3aa: CSVGRSSRPQHF
CDR3nt: TGCAGTGTAGGGCGGTCGTCGCGGCCCCAGCATTTT

d_gene: TRBD1
v_gene: TRBV7-2
j_gene: TRBJ1-5
abundance: many
CDR3aa: CASSKRTGSRNQPQHF
CDR3nt: TGTGCCAGCAGCAAACGGACAGGTTCTCGCAATCAGCCCCAGCATTTT

d_gene: TRBD1
v_gene: TRBV5-5
j_gene: TRBJ2-1
abundance: .
CDR3aa: CASSLDRGRKSPSYNEQFF
CDR3nt: TGTGCCAGCAGCTTGGACAGGGGGCGCAAATCCCCGTCCTACAATGAGCAGTTCTTC

d_gene: .
v_gene: TRBV20-1
j_gene: TRBJ2-5
abundance: many
CDR3aa: CSARNGPETQYF
CDR3nt: TGCAGTGCTAGGAACGGGCCAGAGACCCAGTACTTC

d_gene: .
v_gene: TRBV7-8
j_gene: TRBJ2-2
abundance: many
CDR3aa: CASSLIPLGITTGELFF
CDR3nt: TGTGCCAGCAGCTTAATTCCCCTAGGGATCACCACCGGGGAGCTGTTTTTT

d_gene: .
v_gene: TRBV6-1
j_gene: TRBJ1-4
abundance: many
CDR3aa: CASSSSGAPNEKLFF
CDR3nt: TGTGCCAGCAGTTCTTCAGGGGCCCCTAATGAAAAACTGTTTTTT

d_gene: .
v_gene: TRBV11-2
j_gene: TRBJ1-6
abundance: many
CDR3aa: CASSLGAPPLHF
CDR3nt: TGTGCCAGCAGCTTAGGGGCGCCACCCCTCCACTTT

d_gene: .
v_gene: TRBV29-1
j_gene: TRBJ1-2
abundance: few
CDR3aa: CSVLLGYGYTF
CDR3nt: TGCAGCGTTCTACTTGGGTATGGCTACACCTTC

d_gene: TRBD1
v_gene: TRBV28
j_gene: TRBJ2-2
abundance: many
CDR3aa: CASSTGGPGELFF
CDR3nt: TGTGCCAGCAGCACAGGGGGGCCCGGGGAGCTGTTTTTT

d_gene: .
v_gene: TRBV6-5
j_gene: TRBJ1-2
abundance: many
CDR3aa: CASSPGTLLNYGYTF
CDR3nt: TGTGCCAGCAGTCCAGGGACACTTCTTAACTATGGCTACACCTTC

d_gene: .
v_gene: TRBV4-1
j_gene: TRBJ1-5
abundance: many
CDR3aa: CASSQVQGYQPQHF
CDR3nt: TGCGCCAGCAGCCAAGTTCAGGGCTATCAGCCCCAGCATTTT

d_gene: TRBD1
v_gene: TRBV7-9
j_gene: TRBJ1-3
abundance: .
CDR3aa: CASSPGGTGLGNTIYF
CDR3nt: TGTGCCAGCAGCCCGGGAGGGACAGGCCTTGGAAACACCATATATTTT

d_gene: .
v_gene: TRBV20-1
j_gene: TRBJ2-3
abundance: few
CDR3aa: CSAMQGDTQYF
CDR3nt: TGCAGTGCTATGCAGGGAGATACGCAGTATTTT

d_gene: .
v_gene: TRBV2
j_gene: TRBJ2-2
abundance: many
CDR3aa: CASSEELGAGTGELFF
CDR3nt: TGTGCCAGCAGTGAAGAGCTGGGGGCGGGAACCGGGGAGCTGTTTTTT

d_gene: TRBD1
v_gene: TRBV15
j_gene: TRBJ2-7
abundance: many
CDR3aa: CATSREPGGIYEQYF
CDR3nt: TGTGCCACCAGCAGAGAACCAGGGGGCATCTACGAGCAGTACTTC

d_gene: TRBD2
v_gene: TRBV7-9
j_gene: TRBJ2-1
abundance: many
CDR3aa: CASRDSGGAYNEQFF
CDR3nt: TGTGCCAGCAGAGATAGCGGGGGAGCCTACAATGAGCAGTTCTTC

d_gene: .
v_gene: TRBV4-2
j_gene: TRBJ1-6
abundance: many
CDR3aa: CASSQGTPLDSPLHF
CDR3nt: TGTGCCAGCAGCCAAGGGACACCTTTGGATTCACCCCTCCACTTT

d_gene: TRBD2
v_gene: TRBV20-1
j_gene: TRBJ2-3
abundance: few
CDR3aa: CSASGGVVDTQYF
CDR3nt: TGCAGTGCTAGCGGGGGGGTTGTAGATACGCAGTATTTT

d_gene: .
v_gene: TRBV19
j_gene: TRBJ1-1
abundance: few
CDR3aa: CASSIGVVNEAFF
CDR3nt: TGTGCCAGTAGTATTGGGGTGGTGAATGAAGCTTTCTTT

d_gene: TRBD2
v_gene: TRBV28
j_gene: TRBJ2-5
abundance: many
CDR3aa: CASSGWGGPKETQYF
CDR3nt: TGTGCCAGCAGTGGCTGGGGGGGTCCTAAAGAGACCCAGTACTTC

d_gene: .
v_gene: TRBV20-1
j_gene: TRBJ2-1
abundance: many
CDR3aa: CSARKRDLHNEQFF
CDR3nt: TGCAGTGCTAGAAAACGGGACCTCCACAATGAGCAGTTCTTC

d_gene: .
v_gene: TRBV11-2
j_gene: TRBJ2-2
abundance: many
CDR3aa: CASIGPNTGELFF
CDR3nt: TGTGCCAGCATCGGTCCTAACACCGGGGAGCTGTTTTTT

d_gene: TRBD2
v_gene: TRBV12-3/TRBV12-4
j_gene: TRBJ2-1
abundance: many
CDR3aa: CASTREADLISEQFF
CDR3nt: TGTGCCAGCACCCGGGAGGCAGACCTTATTAGTGAGCAGTTCTTC

d_gene: .
v_gene: TRBV12-3/TRBV12-4
j_gene: TRBJ2-1
abundance: many
CDR3aa: CASSTRIGEQFF
CDR3nt: TGTGCCAGCAGCACCCGGATCGGTGAGCAGTTCTTC

d_gene: TRBD2
v_gene: TRBV3-1
j_gene: TRBJ2-3
abundance: .
CDR3aa: CASGPLAGHVTQYF
CDR3nt: TGTGCCAGCGGCCCTCTAGCGGGCCACGTTACGCAGTATTTT

d_gene: .
v_gene: TRBV12-3/TRBV12-4
j_gene: TRBJ1-4
abundance: many
CDR3aa: CASSLTGANEKLFF
CDR3nt: TGTGCCAGCAGTTTAACCGGAGCTAATGAAAAACTGTTTTTT

d_gene: TRBD1
v_gene: TRBV29-1
j_gene: TRBJ1-2
abundance: many
CDR3aa: CSVWGQGHGYTF
CDR3nt: TGCAGCGTTTGGGGACAGGGGCATGGCTACACCTTC

d_gene: .
v_gene: TRBV29-1
j_gene: TRBJ1-5
abundance: many
CDR3aa: CSVVSGSRLGEPQHF
CDR3nt: TGCAGCGTTGTGTCCGGCAGTAGGCTCGGGGAGCCCCAGCATTTT

d_gene: TRBD2
v_gene: TRBV4-2
j_gene: TRBJ2-5
abundance: .
CDR3aa: CASSQSGTSGYQETQYF
CDR3nt: TGTGCCAGCAGCCAATCCGGGACTAGCGGGTACCAAGAGACCCAGTACTTC

d_gene: .
v_gene: TRBV7-9
j_gene: TRBJ2-1
abundance: many
CDR3aa: CASSWVVDEQFF
CDR3nt: TGTGCCAGCAGCTGGGTCGTCGATGAGCAGTTCTTC

d_gene: .
v_gene: TRBV20-1
j_gene: TRBJ1-6
abundance: many
CDR3aa: CSARAGTANSPLHF
CDR3nt: TGCAGTGCTAGAGCCGGGACGGCGAATTCACCCCTCCACTTT

d_gene: TRBD2
v_gene: TRBV27
j_gene: TRBJ2-2
abundance: few
CDR3aa: CASSQGLAGGRSTGELFF
CDR3nt: TGTGCCAGCAGTCAGGGACTAGCGGGGGGAAGATCCACCGGGGAGCTGTTTTTT

d_gene: TRBD1
v_gene: TRBV7-3
j_gene: TRBJ2-1
abundance: many
CDR3aa: CASSPSGTGYVPIYNEQFF
CDR3nt: TGTGCCAGCAGCCCATCCGGGACAGGGTACGTACCGATCTACAATGAGCAGTTCTTC

d_gene: TRBD1
v_gene: TRBV7-8
j_gene: TRBJ1-5
abundance: many
CDR3aa: CASSLTGAARNQPQHF
CDR3nt: TGTGCCAGCAGCTTAACAGGGGCCGCACGAAATCAGCCCCAGCATTTT

d_gene: TRBD2
v_gene: TRBV5-6
j_gene: TRBJ2-3
abundance: many
CDR3aa: CASSLGPGGGRTDTQYF
CDR3nt: TGTGCCAGCAGCTTGGGTCCCGGCGGGGGGCGAACAGATACGCAGTATTTT

d_gene: .
v_gene: TRBV6-6
j_gene: TRBJ2-7
abundance: many
CDR3aa: CASTRGSSSYEQYF
CDR3nt: TGTGCCAGCACACGAGGATCGAGCTCCTACGAGCAGTACTTC

d_gene: .
v_gene: TRBV10-1
j_gene: TRBJ1-1
abundance: many
CDR3aa: CASSESRDTEAFF
CDR3nt: TGCGCCAGCAGTGAATCGAGGGACACTGAAGCTTTCTTT

d_gene: .
v_gene: TRBV18
j_gene: TRBJ1-5
abundance: many
CDR3aa: CASSQATANQPQHF
CDR3nt: TGTGCCAGCTCACAGGCAACGGCGAATCAGCCCCAGCATTTT

d_gene: TRBD2
v_gene: TRBV6-2/TRBV6-3
j_gene: TRBJ2-3
abundance: .
CDR3aa: CASRTSGGGDTQYF
CDR3nt: TGTGCCAGCAGAACTAGCGGGGGCGGAGATACGCAGTATTTT

d_gene: .
v_gene: TRBV27
j_gene: TRBJ2-6
abundance: few
CDR3aa: CASSLTVSSGANVLTF
CDR3nt: TGTGCCAGCAGTTTGACTGTAAGCTCTGGGGCCAACGTCCTGACTTTC

d_gene: TRBD1
v_gene: TRBV7-9
j_gene: TRBJ1-4
abundance: .
CDR3aa: CASSLPRTGGSEKLFF
CDR3nt: TGTGCCAGCAGCTTACCCCGGACAGGGGGCAGTGAAAAACTGTTTTTT

d_gene: TRBD1
v_gene: TRBV7-9
j_gene: TRBJ1-1
abundance: few
CDR3aa: CASSNYRGRMNTEAFF
CDR3nt: TGTGCCAGCAGCAATTACAGGGGGCGGATGAACACTGAAGCTTTCTTT

d_gene: .
v_gene: TRBV7-8
j_gene: TRBJ1-4
abundance: many
CDR3aa: CASSLVTGDGEKLFF
CDR3nt: TGTGCCAGCAGCTTAGTGACAGGAGATGGTGAAAAACTGTTTTTT

d_gene: TRBD1
v_gene: TRBV19
j_gene: TRBJ1-1
abundance: .
CDR3aa: CASIDRGSSTEAFF
CDR3nt: TGTGCCAGTATCGACAGGGGGAGTAGCACTGAAGCTTTCTTT